The rows below give T cell receptor beta chains drawn from one sample of a study of beta chain features in type 1 diabetes. Sequencing was performed with immunoSEQ multiplex PCR; in TCRdb, only in-frame clones are kept and a portion is missing. The sample records some 360,000 clones, 9.6% being singletons. Sequencing input: central memory CD4+ T cells from blood. All receptors come from a man aged 30 to 45 with type 1 diabetes. Each CDR3 is given with its conserved first and last residue. D genes are given only for firm matches. Clone size appears in some rows only: once, few, many, or a class for an expanded clone.

V,D,J,size,DNA,CDR3
TRBV29-1,TRBD2,TRBJ2-5,few,TGCAGCGTTGAAGATCAAACTAGCGTGAAAGAGACCCAGTACTTC,CSVEDQTSVKETQYF
TRBV19,TRBD1,TRBJ1-4,many,TGTGCCAGTAGTATGGTGGAGGGGGCCCGTCGGGAAAAACTGTTTTTT,CASSMVEGARREKLFF
TRBV15,TRBD2,TRBJ2-3,few,TGTGCCACCAGCGCGGGACTAGCGGGAGCTAAAGATACGCAGTATTTT,CATSAGLAGAKDTQYF
TRBV5-1,.,TRBJ2-7,few,TGCGCCAGCAGCGTTTCTGAGAGCTCCTACGAGCAGTACTTC,CASSVSESSYEQYF
TRBV28,.,TRBJ2-3,few,TGTGCCACCCCTCCCCCCCCCTTTGAAGCGAGTACACGATATACGCAGTATTTT,CATPPPPFEASTRYTQYF
TRBV6-6,TRBD2,TRBJ2-3,.,TGTGCCAGCAGTACAGCGGGGTCCACAGATACGCAGTATTTT,CASSTAGSTDTQYF
TRBV4-1,TRBD2,TRBJ2-1,few,TGCGCCAGCAGGTGGGCTAGCGGGACGAACAATGAGCAGTTCTTC,CASRWASGTNNEQFF
TRBV20-1,TRBD1,TRBJ1-2,.,TGCAGTGGGAGAACAGGGGATGGCTACACCTTC,CSGRTGDGYTF
TRBV7-9,TRBD1,TRBJ2-5,many,TGTGCCAGCAGCTGGACAGGGGGGAAAGAGACCCAGTACTTC,CASSWTGGKETQYF
TRBV6-5,.,TRBJ2-2,few,TGTGCCAGCAGTTGGGACAACACCGGGGAGCTGTTTTTT,CASSWDNTGELFF
TRBV2,.,TRBJ2-2,few,TGTGCCAGCAGTGAACAGGGGGGATACGGGGAGCTGTTTTTT,CASSEQGGYGELFF
TRBV5-4,.,TRBJ2-1,.,TGTGCCAGCAGCTTGGGCGGAGGGGCTAACGATCAGTTCTTC,CASSLGGGANDQFF
TRBV11-2,TRBD1,TRBJ2-3,.,TGTGCCAGCAGCCGAATCGGGACAGGCACAGATACGCAGTATTTT,CASSRIGTGTDTQYF
TRBV29-1,.,TRBJ1-1,many,TGCAGCGTTACCCCAGGGTTCGTGACTGAAGCTTTCTTT,CSVTPGFVTEAFF
TRBV7-2,TRBD2,TRBJ2-1,few,TGTGCCAGCAGGGGCGGGGGTTCTGGACTAGCGGCATACAATGAGCAGTTCTTC,CASRGGGSGLAAYNEQFF
TRBV11-3,TRBD1,TRBJ2-3,.,TGTGCCAGCAGCCCGGGACAGGGGGCAGGAGATACGCAGTATTTT,CASSPGQGAGDTQYF
TRBV12-5,.,TRBJ2-2,.,TGTGCTAGTGGTTTGGCCGACAGGTTAAGAGTAGTTTCCCCCGGGGAGCTGTTTTTT,CASGLADRLRVVSPGELFF
TRBV5-4,.,TRBJ1-1,many,TGTGCCAGCAGCTTGGCAGGAGGGGTAGTCGACACTGAAGCTTTCTTT,CASSLAGGVVDTEAFF
TRBV10-3,TRBD2,TRBJ2-1,few,TGTGCCAGCAGGTTAGCGGGAGCGGAGGTTTATGAGCAGTTCTTC,CASRLAGAEVYEQFF
TRBV4-3,TRBD1,TRBJ1-2,.,TGCGCCAGCAGCCAAGATTGGGAGGGGACAGGGGGAACTCTTTCATATGGCTACACCTTC,CASSQDWEGTGGTLSYGYTF
TRBV2,.,TRBJ2-5,few,TGTGCCAGCAGGTCGAGGGTTGGTGAGGAGACCCAGTACTTC,CASRSRVGEETQYF
TRBV19,.,TRBJ1-2,many,TGTGCCAGTAGTCGACAGATCAACTATGGCTACACCTTC,CASSRQINYGYTF
TRBV27,.,TRBJ2-1,few,TGTGCCAGCAGACCCCGTGCCGTCGGCCGAGACTTTTTCAATGAGCAGTTCTTC,CASRPRAVGRDFFNEQFF
TRBV7-3,.,TRBJ1-5,few,TGTGCCAGCAGCTTAGATGGGCTTTCGGGGCCCCAGCATTTT,CASSLDGLSGPQHF
TRBV9,.,TRBJ2-6,few,TGTGCCAGCAGCCCCCGAGGACGGGACTCTGGGGCCAACGTCCTGACTTTC,CASSPRGRDSGANVLTF
TRBV28,.,TRBJ1-1,.,TGTGCCAGCAGTTTATCACGGGAAGCTTTCTTT,CASSLSREAFF
TRBV2,.,TRBJ1-1,few,TGTGCCAGCAGTGAGCAGGGAGTTGGAGCTTTCTTT,CASSEQGVGAFF
TRBV5-1,.,TRBJ1-2,.,TGCGCCAGCAGCTTGGAGGGCGTTGGGGCGAAAGGCTACACCTTC,CASSLEGVGAKGYTF
TRBV6-5,.,TRBJ2-1,.,TGTGCCAGCAGTCGCGCCTACAATGAGCAGTTCTTC,CASSRAYNEQFF
TRBV5-6,.,TRBJ2-5,few,TGTGCCAGCAGCTTATTTGTAGGGCGGGAAAGGGTAGAAGAGACCCAGTACTTC,CASSLFVGRERVEETQYF
TRBV9,.,TRBJ2-4,few,TGTGCCAGCAGCGTGGGTGGAAACATTCAGTACTTC,CASSVGGNIQYF